Presented here are 17 T cell receptor beta chains from one specimen sequenced in a study of technical replicates of blood from a few donors. This table comes from immunoSEQ multiplex PCR, and its TCRdb copy is limited to in-frame clones, with some not included. The sample carries just over 60,000 clones, 87% recorded once. The specimen was PBMCs. The receptors come from a human donor in good health. Some clones in this sample may be carry-over from other donors' samples.

In its sample, this clone was seen a few times. Germline and junction disagree at one end, which may indicate a read error. The CDR3 DNA reads TGTGCCAGCAGCCGGACAGGCCCTTCAGATTTT. This translates into CASSRTGPSDF. The chain employs TRBV5-6 and TRBJ1-1, with 7 positions matching TRBD1. This CDR3 spans 11 amino acids. Germline CDR1 is SGHDT and CDR2 is YYEEEE.

The rearrangement joins TRBV4-2 to TRBJ2-6; D unclear. Trimming left V 0 bases short and J 4 bases short, with 10 bases between. Germline V lookup: CDR1 LGHNA, CDR2 YNFKEQ. The CDR3 spans 16 residues. In nucleotides, the CDR3 is TGTGCCAGCAGCCAAGACGAAGTAGCCGGGGCCAACGTCCTGACTTTC. Translating gives CASSQDEVAGANVLTF.

The CDR3 loop is CASSVGQGYNEQFF. The DNA of the CDR3 is TGTGCCAGCAGCGTAGGCCAGGGATACAATGAGCAGTTCTTC. The V and J genes are TRBV9 and TRBJ2-1, with a weak D call TRBD1 (5 bases). The V end was cut by 0 bases, the J end by 4 bases, with 8 bases between. The germline V gene has CDR1 SGDLS and CDR2 YYNGEE. This CDR3 contains 14 residues.

Here the CDR3 DNA reads TGTGCCATCAGCCCTTTAGCGGGAGGGCTGACAGATACGCAGTATTTT. Its protein is CAISPLAGGLTDTQYF. This chain uses TRBV10-3 with TRBJ2-3; 11 bases align to TRBD2. The V segment lost 6 bases and the J segment 3 bases; nucleotides outside the gene matches: 8. The CDR3 consists of 16 residues. The germline V gene has CDR1 ENHRY and CDR2 SYGVKD.

In this sample, this clone turned up a few times. CDR3 amino acids: CASGKTANTEAFF. The CDR3 nucleotides are TGTGCCAGTGGCAAGACAGCAAACACTGAAGCTTTCTTT. The chain links TRBV19 to TRBJ1-1; D is perhaps TRBD1 (5 bases). The V gene's germline CDR1 is LNHDA and CDR2 SQIVND (reference sequence). V lost 8 bases to trimming and J lost 2 bases, with 12 bases between them. The CDR3 is 13 residues long.

V and J are TRBV10-3 and TRBJ1-6, with a tentative D call TRBD1 (5 bases). Germline CDR1 reads ENHRY; CDR2 reads SYGVKD. The CDR3 is made up of 15 amino acids. Trimming pared 0 bases from V and 10 bases from J, leaving 13 bases between. The CDR3 bases are TGTGCCATCAGTGAGTCATACAGGCCTGAATCACCCCTCCACTTT. It yields the protein CAISESYRPESPLHF.

This chain links TRBV6-5 with TRBJ2-3, with 9 bases lining up with TRBD2. CDR1 is MNHEY, CDR2 SVGAGI, per germline. The J segment lost 4 bases and the V segment lost 0 bases, leaving 5 bases of the junction unmatched. CDR3 length equals 16 residues. The CDR3 here is CASSYSRLAGPDTQYF. The CDR3 coding sequence is TGTGCCAGCAGTTACTCTCGGCTAGCGGGACCAGATACGCAGTATTTT.

The chain couples TRBV9 to TRBJ2-1; 10 bases are a match to TRBD2. J was trimmed by 3 bases and V by 0 bases; bases with no gene match: 0. CDR1 is SGDLS and CDR2 is YYNGEE in the germline V gene. The CDR3 has 15 residues. Written as DNA, the CDR3 is TGTGCCAGCAGCGTAGTAGCGGGGGGCTACAATGAGCAGTTCTTC. Residues: CASSVVAGGYNEQFF.

The rearrangement joins TRBV6-7 to TRBJ2-2; 9 bases are shared with TRBD2. TRBV6-7 is recorded as an ORF, its role being uncertain. The ends lost 1 base at V and 5 bases at J; junction bases unmatched: 2. The CDR3 length is 15 residues. CDR3 region: CASSYLAGDTGELFF. Written as DNA, the CDR3 is TGTGCCAGCAGTTACTTAGCGGGGGATACCGGGGAGCTGTTTTTT.

CDR3 DNA: TGCGCCAGCAGCCAAGGGCGCGGAGGAACCGGGGGGGATACGCAGTATTTT. Translated: CASSQGRGGTGGDTQYF. V and J are TRBV4-3 and TRBJ2-3; 7 nucleotides match TRBD2. J was trimmed by 6 bases and V by 1 base; bases with no gene match: 13. Germline V gene sequence: CDR1 LGHNA, CDR2 YSLEER. This CDR3 contains 17 residues.

J is TRBJ2-4 and V is TRBV2; 8 positions match TRBD2. Germline lookup yields CDR1 SNHLY and CDR2 FYNNEI. The CDR3 has 17 residues. V lost 6 bases, J lost 0 bases, and 10 bases stayed unmatched. The DNA of the CDR3 is TGTGCCAGCAGGGCTAGCGGGTTGTGGCTAGCCAAAAACATTCAGTACTTC. This gives the protein CASRASGLWLAKNIQYF.

The rearrangement links TRBV7-9 to TRBJ1-2; D possibly corresponds to TRBD1 (6 bases). The CDR3 has 15 amino acids. Trimming stripped 5 bases from V and 4 bases from J, with 17 bases between. CDR1 is SEHNR, CDR2 FQNEAQ, per germline (reference sequence). The CDR3 DNA follows: TGTGCCAGCAGCCCGGACAGCCTAAAATTCTATGGCTACACCTTC. It yields the protein CASSPDSLKFYGYTF.

The chain links TRBV30 to TRBJ2-2; possibly TRBD2 for D (5 bases). CDR3 length: 14 amino acids. Germline lookup yields CDR1 GTSNPN and CDR2 SVGIG (reference sequence). V dropped 1 base and J dropped 6 bases, with 12 bases sitting between them. The CDR3 here is CAWSGLMEAGELFF. CDR3 nucleotides: TGTGCCTGGAGTGGACTAATGGAAGCCGGGGAGCTGTTTTTT. Drawing the rest from reference TRBV30 and TRBJ2-2, the complete variable domain is SQTIHQWPATLVQPVGSPLSLECTVEGTSNPNLYWYRQAAGRGLQLLFYSVGIGQISSEVPQNLSASRPQDRQFILSSKKLLLSDSGFYLCAWSGLMEAGELFFGEGSRLTVL.

The table lists this clone with a count of one. The rearrangement uses TRBV5-1 and TRBJ1-1; D is undetermined. Germline CDR1 is SGHRS and CDR2 is YFSETQ. Trimming took 4 bases from V and 2 from J, leaving 12 bases between them. The CDR3 is 14 residues long. CDR3 residues: CASSPTGYNTEAFF. CDR3 nucleotide sequence: TGCGCCAGCAGCCCAACGGGTTATAACACTGAAGCTTTCTTT. Complete variable domain (other parts from reference TRBV5-1 and TRBJ1-1): KAGVTQTPRYLIKTRGQQVTLSCSPISGHRSVSWYQQTPGQGLQFLFEYFSETQRNKGNFPGRFSGRQFSNSRSEMNVSTLELGDSALYLCASSPTGYNTEAFFGQGTRLTVV.

The CDR3 spells CASSFSGSYEQYF. CDR3 sequence (DNA): TGTGCCAGCAGCTTCAGCGGTTCCTACGAGCAGTACTTC. The V and J genes are TRBV11-2 and TRBJ2-7, with D possibly matching TRBD2 (5 bases). The CDR3 loop spans 13 amino acids. CDR1 is SGHAT, CDR2 FQNNGV, per germline. The ends were cut back, 3 bases at V and 1 base at J, with 7 bases in the middle. Together with reference TRBV11-2 and TRBJ2-7, the CDR3 gives the full variable domain: EAGVAQSPRYKIIEKRQSVAFWCNPISGHATLYWYQQILGQGPKLLIQFQNNGVVDDSQLPKDRFSAERLKGVDSTLKIQPAKLEDSAVYLCASSFSGSYEQYFGPGTRLTVT.

This clone was detected only once. V and J are TRBV9 and TRBJ2-1; 7 nucleotides agree with TRBD1. This CDR3 spans 16 amino acids. After removal of 0 bases from V and 3 bases from J, the junction contained 6 bases not matched to a gene. Germline V gene lookup returns CDR1 SGDLS and CDR2 YYNGEE. The CDR3 nucleotides are TGTGCCAGCAGCGTAGACTCCCGGGACAGCTACAATGAGCAGTTCTTC. This encodes CASSVDSRDSYNEQFF.

V usage is TRBV7-9 and J usage is TRBJ2-2; 11 positions match TRBD2. CDR1 is SEHNR and CDR2 is FQNEAQ in the germline V gene (reference sequence). The CDR3 is made up of 16 amino acids. The V segment lost 5 bases and the J segment 7 bases; nucleotides outside the gene matches: 9. CDR3 sequence reads: CASSAAGLAVVGELFF. The CDR3 coding sequence is TGTGCCAGCAGCGCCGCGGGACTAGCGGTTGTCGGGGAGCTGTTTTTT.